This T cell receptor (beta chain) was identified in a study of cytomegalovirus exposure and HLA in healthy donors. In the study overall: Most donors, just over 80% of over 350 genotyped, fell in the Caucasian-associated ancestry cluster. Findings and limits, study-wide: In an earlier analysis, in under 700 donors, most V segments appeared productive either ~87% or ~30% of the time. HLA allele associations emerged for around 15,000 TCR beta sequences in a later analysis, at 0.05 false discovery rate.

Healthy donors of bone marrow made up the group. This clone has just one count. Its specificity is not known. After removal of 4 bases from V and 9 bases from J, the junction contained 11 bases not matched to a gene. There are 15 residues in the CDR3. The germline V gene encodes CDR1 SGHNT and CDR2 YENEEA. Vbeta (60) and Jbeta (13) primers were used in the PCR. This table comes from immunoSEQ multiplex PCR, and its TCRdb copy is limited to in-frame clones, with some not included. The repertoire holds 110,000 to 150,000 clones, with over 70% as singletons. The specimen sequenced was PBMCs. This receptor was obtained from a young man in good health and CMV-seronegative. The rearrangement joins TRBV11-3 to TRBJ2-1; 8 nucleotides agree with TRBD2. DNA for the CDR3: TGTGCCAGCAGCTCCAGACCAGCGGGGGAAGCTGAGCAGTTCTTC. It is translated as CASSSRPAGEAEQFF.